The rows below give T cell receptor beta chains drawn from one sample of a study of technical replicates of blood from several donors. This table comes from immunoSEQ multiplex PCR, and its TCRdb copy is limited to in-frame clones, with some not included. The data show tens of thousands of clones, approximately 94% seen once. Material for sequencing was T cells isolated from PBMCs. These TCRs come from a human donor in good health. Both conserved end residues are trimmed from each CDR3. Each record gives: V gene, CDR3 protein.

>TRBV6-1
ASFDRAGNTIY
>TRBV6-5
ASSSGTRGNTIY
>TRBV9
ASSAEGRAHEKLF
>TRBV11-3
ASGLSLEEKLF
>TRBV7-3
ASSRLGAGELF
>TRBV28
ASTLGDRTYEQY
>TRBV27
ASSLRGSFYEQY
>TRBV4-1
ASSWDRVDTEAF
>TRBV6-1
ASSSQPTSYNEQF
>TRBV30
AWSVEMYGYT
>TRBV27
ASSLGPLLAGVYEQY
>TRBV9
ASSLGLSSYEQY
>TRBV9
ASSVGSQRATQY
>TRBV6-1
ASSEAHLRETYNEQF